The sequence of this T cell receptor (beta chain) was determined in a study of neurological immune-mediated disorders. Study as a whole: The multiple sclerosis group of 34 included around 30 relapsing-remitting and 3 secondary progressive patients.

This clonotype was detected many times. Its specificity is not known. Study outcomes and limitations: None of the CDR3 amino acid sequences of expanded clones recurred across subjects, suggesting private repertoires in all groups.

The cDNA was synthesized by means of template-switch 5'RACE, which was carried out with 10-nucleotide random UMIs. A single record per CDR3 protein comes from TCRdb applying MiXCR to the 5' RACE reads. This table has roughly 80,000 distinct CDR3 sequences, 4.5% to 7.5% appearing once. CDR3 length equals 16 residues. CDR1 and CDR2 (germline): SGDLS, YYNGEE. The V gene lost 0 bases and the J gene lost 1 base, with 13 bases spanning the gap. Time point given: longitudinal time-point 2. From 2 million PBMCs stored at -80 C, the unsorted libraries were generated. The J gene is TRBJ1-1, the V gene TRBV9; possible D gene TRBD1, 5 bases. The TCR comes from a woman aged 55-70 years with multiple sclerosis. The sequenced material came from PBMCs. The CDR3 bases are TGTGCCAGCAGCGTAGCTACGGGTGGGGCGAACACTGAAGCTTTCTTT. Translation: CASSVATGGANTEAFF.